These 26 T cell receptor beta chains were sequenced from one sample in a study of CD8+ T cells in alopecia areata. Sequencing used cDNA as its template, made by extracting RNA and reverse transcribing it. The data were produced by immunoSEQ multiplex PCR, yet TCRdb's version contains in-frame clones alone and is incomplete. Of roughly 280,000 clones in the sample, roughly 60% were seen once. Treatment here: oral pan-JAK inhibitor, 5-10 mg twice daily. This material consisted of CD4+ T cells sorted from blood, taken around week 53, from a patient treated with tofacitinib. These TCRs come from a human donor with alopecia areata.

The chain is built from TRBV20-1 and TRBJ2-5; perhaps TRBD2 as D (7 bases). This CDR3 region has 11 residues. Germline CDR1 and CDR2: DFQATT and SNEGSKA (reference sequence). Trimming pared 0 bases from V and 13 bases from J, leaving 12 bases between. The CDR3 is CSAREGGPWYF. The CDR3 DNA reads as TGCAGTGCTAGAGAGGGGGGGCCTTGGTACTTC.

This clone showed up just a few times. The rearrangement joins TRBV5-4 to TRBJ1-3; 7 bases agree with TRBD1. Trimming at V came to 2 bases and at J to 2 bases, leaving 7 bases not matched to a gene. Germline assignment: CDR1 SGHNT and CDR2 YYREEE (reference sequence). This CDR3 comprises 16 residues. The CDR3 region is CASSLRTGATGNTIYF. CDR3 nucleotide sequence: TGTGCCAGCAGCTTACGAACAGGGGCAACTGGAAACACCATATATTTT.

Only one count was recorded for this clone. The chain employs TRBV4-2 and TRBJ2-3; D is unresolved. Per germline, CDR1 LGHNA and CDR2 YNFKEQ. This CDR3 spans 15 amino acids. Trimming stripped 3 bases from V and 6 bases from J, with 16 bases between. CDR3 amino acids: CASSHSQTRSDTQYF. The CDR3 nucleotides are TGTGCCAGCAGCCATTCCCAGACCCGATCCGATACGCAGTATTTT.

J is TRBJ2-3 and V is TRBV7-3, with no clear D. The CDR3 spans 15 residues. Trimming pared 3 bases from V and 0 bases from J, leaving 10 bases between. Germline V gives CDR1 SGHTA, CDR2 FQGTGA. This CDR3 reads CASSLSPTSTDTQYF. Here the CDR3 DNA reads TGTGCCAGCAGCTTGTCGCCGACTAGCACAGATACGCAGTATTTT.

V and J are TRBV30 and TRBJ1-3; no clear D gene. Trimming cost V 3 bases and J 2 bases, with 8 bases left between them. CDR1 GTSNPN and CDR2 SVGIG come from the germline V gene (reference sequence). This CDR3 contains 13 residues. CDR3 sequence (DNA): TGTGCCTGGAGCCCCCAGCCTGGAAACACCATATATTTT. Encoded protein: CAWSPQPGNTIYF.

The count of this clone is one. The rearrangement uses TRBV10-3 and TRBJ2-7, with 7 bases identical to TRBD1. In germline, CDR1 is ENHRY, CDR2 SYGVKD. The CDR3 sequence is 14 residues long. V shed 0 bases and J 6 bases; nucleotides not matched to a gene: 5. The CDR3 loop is CAISESTGNPEQYF. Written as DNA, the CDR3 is TGTGCCATCAGTGAGTCGACAGGGAACCCCGAGCAGTACTTC.

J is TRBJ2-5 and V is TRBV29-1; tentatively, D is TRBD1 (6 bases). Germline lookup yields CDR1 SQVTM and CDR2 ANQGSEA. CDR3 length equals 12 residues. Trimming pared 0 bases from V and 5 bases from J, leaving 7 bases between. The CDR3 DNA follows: TGCAGCGTTGAAGAGGGGGCTGAGACCCAGTACTTC. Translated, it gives CSVEEGAETQYF. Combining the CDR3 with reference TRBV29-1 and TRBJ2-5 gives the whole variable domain SAVISQKPSRDICQRGTSLTIQCQVDSQVTMMFWYRQQPGQSLTLIATANQGSEATYESGFVIDKFPISRPNLTFSTLTVSNMSPEDSSIYLCSVEEGAETQYFGPGTRLLVL.

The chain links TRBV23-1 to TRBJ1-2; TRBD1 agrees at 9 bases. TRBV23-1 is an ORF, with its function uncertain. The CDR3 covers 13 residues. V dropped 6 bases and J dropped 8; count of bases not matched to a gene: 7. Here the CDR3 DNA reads TGCGCCAGCAGAGGACAGGGGCTTGGAGGCTACACCTTC. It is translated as CASRGQGLGGYTF.

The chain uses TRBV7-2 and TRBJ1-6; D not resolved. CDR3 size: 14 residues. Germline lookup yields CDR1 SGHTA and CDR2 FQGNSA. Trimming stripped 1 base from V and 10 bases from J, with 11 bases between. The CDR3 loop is CASSLDSAASPLHF. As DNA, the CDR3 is TGTGCCAGCAGCTTAGACAGTGCTGCGTCACCCCTCCACTTT.

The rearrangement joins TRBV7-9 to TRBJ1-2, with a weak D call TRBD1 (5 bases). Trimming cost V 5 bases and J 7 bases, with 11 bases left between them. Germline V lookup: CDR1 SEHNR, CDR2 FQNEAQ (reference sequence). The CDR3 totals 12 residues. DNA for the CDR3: TGTGCCAGCAGCGAGACAGTCAGTGGCTACACCTTC. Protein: CASSETVSGYTF. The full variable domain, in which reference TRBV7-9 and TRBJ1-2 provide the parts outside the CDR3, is DTGVSQNPRHKITKRGQNVTFRCDPISEHNRLYWYRQTLGQGPEFLTYFQNEAQLEKSRLLSDRFSAERPKGSFSTLEIQRTEQGDSAMYLCASSETVSGYTFGSGTRLTVV.

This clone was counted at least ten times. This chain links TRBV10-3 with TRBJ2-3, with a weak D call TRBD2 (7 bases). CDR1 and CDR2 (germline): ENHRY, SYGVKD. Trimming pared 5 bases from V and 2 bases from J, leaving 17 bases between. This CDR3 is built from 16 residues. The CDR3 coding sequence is TGTGCCATCAGTCCTAGGACAGCGGGAAACACAGATACGCAGTATTTT. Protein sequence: CAISPRTAGNTDTQYF.

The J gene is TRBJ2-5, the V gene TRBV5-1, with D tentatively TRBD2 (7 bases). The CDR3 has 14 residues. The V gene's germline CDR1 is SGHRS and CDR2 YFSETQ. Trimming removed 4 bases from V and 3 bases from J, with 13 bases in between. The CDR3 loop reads CASSVPGGEETQYF. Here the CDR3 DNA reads TGCGCCAGCAGCGTTCCGGGGGGCGAAGAGACCCAGTACTTC.

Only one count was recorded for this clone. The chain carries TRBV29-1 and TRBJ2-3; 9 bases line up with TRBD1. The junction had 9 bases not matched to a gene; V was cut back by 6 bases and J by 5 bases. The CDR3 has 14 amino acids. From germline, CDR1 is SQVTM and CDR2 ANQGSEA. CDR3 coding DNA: TGCAGCGTAACCGGGACAGGGCAGGGAGATACGCAGTATTTT. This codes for CSVTGTGQGDTQYF.

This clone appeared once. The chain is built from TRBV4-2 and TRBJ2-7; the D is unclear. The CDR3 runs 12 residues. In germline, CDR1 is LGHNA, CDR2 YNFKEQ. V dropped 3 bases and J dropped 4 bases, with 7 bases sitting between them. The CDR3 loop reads CASSQGSYEQYF. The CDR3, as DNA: TGTGCCAGCAGCCAGGGCAGTTACGAGCAGTACTTC.

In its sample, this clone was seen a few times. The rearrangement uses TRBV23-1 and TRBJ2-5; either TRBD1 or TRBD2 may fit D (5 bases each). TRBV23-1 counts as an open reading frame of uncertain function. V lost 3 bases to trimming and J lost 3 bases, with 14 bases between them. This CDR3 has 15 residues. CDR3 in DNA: TGCGCCAGCAGTCAGTCCGGGACGGGAAAAGAGACCCAGTACTTC. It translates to CASSQSGTGKETQYF.

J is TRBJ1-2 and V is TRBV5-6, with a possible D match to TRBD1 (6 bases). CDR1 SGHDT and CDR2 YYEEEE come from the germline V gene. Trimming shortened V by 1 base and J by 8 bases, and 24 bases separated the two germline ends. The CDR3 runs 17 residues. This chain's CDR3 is CASSLYFRDTERGGYTF. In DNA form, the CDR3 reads TGTGCCAGCAGCTTGTATTTTAGGGACACCGAAAGGGGCGGCTACACCTTC. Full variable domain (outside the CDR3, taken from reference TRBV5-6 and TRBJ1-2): DAGVTQSPTHLIKTRGQQVTLRCSPKSGHDTVSWYQQALGQGPQFIFQYYEEEERQRGNFPDRFSGHQFPNYSSELNVNALLLGDSALYLCASSLYFRDTERGGYTFGSGTRLTVV.

DNA for the CDR3: TGCAGCGTTGATGGGGCGGGAAACACCATATATTTT. Translated, it gives CSVDGAGNTIYF. This chain links TRBV29-1 with TRBJ1-3, with D tentatively TRBD1 (5 bases). V dropped 3 bases and J dropped 4 bases, with 7 bases sitting between them. Germline assignment: CDR1 SQVTM and CDR2 ANQGSEA. The CDR3 consists of 12 residues. Full variable domain (outside the CDR3, taken from reference TRBV29-1 and TRBJ1-3): SAVISQKPSRDICQRGTSLTIQCQVDSQVTMMFWYRQQPGQSLTLIATANQGSEATYESGFVIDKFPISRPNLTFSTLTVSNMSPEDSSIYLCSVDGAGNTIYFGEGSWLTVV.

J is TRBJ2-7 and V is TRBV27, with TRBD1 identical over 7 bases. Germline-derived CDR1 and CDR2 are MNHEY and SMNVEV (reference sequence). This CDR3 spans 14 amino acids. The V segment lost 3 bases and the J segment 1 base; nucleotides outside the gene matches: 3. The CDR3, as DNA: TGTGCCAGCAGTTTGTCGGACAGGTCCTACGAGCAGTACTTC. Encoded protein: CASSLSDRSYEQYF.

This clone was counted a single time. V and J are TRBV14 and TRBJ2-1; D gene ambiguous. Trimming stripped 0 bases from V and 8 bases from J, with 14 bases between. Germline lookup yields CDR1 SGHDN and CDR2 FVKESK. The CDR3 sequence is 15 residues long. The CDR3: CASSQDRLVGYEQFF. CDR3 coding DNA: TGTGCCAGCAGCCAAGATCGGCTAGTGGGCTATGAGCAGTTCTTC. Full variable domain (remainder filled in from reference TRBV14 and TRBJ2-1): EAGVTQFPSHSVIEKGQTVTLRCDPISGHDNLYWYRRVMGKEIKFLLHFVKESKQDESGMPNNRFLAERTGGTYSTLKVQPAELEDSGVYFCASSQDRLVGYEQFFGPGTRLTVL.

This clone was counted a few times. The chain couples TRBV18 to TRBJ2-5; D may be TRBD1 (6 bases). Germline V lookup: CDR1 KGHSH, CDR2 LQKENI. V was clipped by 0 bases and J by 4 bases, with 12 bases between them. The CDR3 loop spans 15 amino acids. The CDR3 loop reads CASSPPQGQGETQYF. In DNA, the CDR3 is TGTGCCAGCTCACCACCCCAGGGGCAGGGAGAGACCCAGTACTTC.

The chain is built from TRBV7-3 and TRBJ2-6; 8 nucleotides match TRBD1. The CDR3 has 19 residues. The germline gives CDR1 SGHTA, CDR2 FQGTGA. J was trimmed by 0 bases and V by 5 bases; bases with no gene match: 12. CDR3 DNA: TGTGCCAGCAGCCCCCACGCGACAGGGGTCCTCTCTGGGGCCAACGTCCTGACTTTC. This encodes CASSPHATGVLSGANVLTF.

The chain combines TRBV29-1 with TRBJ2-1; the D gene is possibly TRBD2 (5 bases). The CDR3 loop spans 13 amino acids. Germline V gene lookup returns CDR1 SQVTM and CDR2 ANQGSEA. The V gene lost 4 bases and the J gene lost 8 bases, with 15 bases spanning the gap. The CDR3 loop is CSVVWIPGDEQFF. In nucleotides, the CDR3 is TGCAGCGTTGTTTGGATTCCCGGGGATGAGCAGTTCTTC.

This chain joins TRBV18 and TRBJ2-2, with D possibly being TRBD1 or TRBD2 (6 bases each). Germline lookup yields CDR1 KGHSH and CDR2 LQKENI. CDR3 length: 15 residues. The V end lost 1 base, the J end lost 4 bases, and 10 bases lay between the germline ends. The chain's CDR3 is CASSPQQGGTGELFF. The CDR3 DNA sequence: TGTGCCAGCTCACCACAACAGGGAGGCACCGGGGAGCTGTTTTTT.

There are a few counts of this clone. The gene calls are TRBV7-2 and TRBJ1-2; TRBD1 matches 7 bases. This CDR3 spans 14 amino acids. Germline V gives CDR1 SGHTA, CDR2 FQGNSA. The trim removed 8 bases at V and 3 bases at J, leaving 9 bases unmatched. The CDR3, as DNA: TGTGCCAGCTCGAACAGGGGCGCCGACTATGGCTACACCTTC. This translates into CASSNRGADYGYTF.

CDR3 loop: CASSALETVGNTIYF. The CDR3 DNA sequence: TGTGCCAGCAGCGCTTTGGAGACCGTTGGAAACACCATATATTTT. The rearrangement links TRBV9 to TRBJ1-3; D uncertain. V dropped 3 bases and J dropped 3 bases, with 13 bases sitting between them. The CDR3 extends over 15 amino acids. Germline assignment: CDR1 SGDLS and CDR2 YYNGEE.

Here the CDR3 DNA reads TGTGCCATCAGAGATTCGAGGGTGAACCAAGATACGCAGTATTTT. Its protein product is CAIRDSRVNQDTQYF. V and J are TRBV10-3 and TRBJ2-3, with a possible D match to TRBD2 (5 bases). The germline gives CDR1 ENHRY, CDR2 SYGVKD. With 6 bases removed from V and 5 bases from J, the gap between germline ends came to 18 bases. This CDR3 is 15 amino acids long.